The source of this T cell receptor (beta chain) is a study of blood T cell repertoires in COVID-19. Study-wide context: Spain, Italy and the United States supplied samples that represented acute and convalescent COVID-19. PBMCs, B-cell-depleted T cells, or T cells were the source of the cDNA or gDNA that made up the material.

In this sample, this clone turned up a few times. With 7 bases removed from V and 0 bases from J, the gap between germline ends came to 7 bases. CDR1 SQVTM and CDR2 ANQGSEA come from the germline V gene. The CDR3 loop spans 11 amino acids. In the source study's methods: Nucleated cell counts were estimated from reference gene primer amplification. Using immunoSEQ multiplex PCR, the repertoire was profiled, and TCRdb retains in-frame clones only, with some absent. That table is the source of V, J and clone size, and D and trimming were worked out from the DNA. Found here are tens of thousands of clones, roughly 86% of them singletons; the top ten hold 20% to 25%.

Source material: peripheral blood. The chain recombines TRBV29-1 with TRBJ2-7; D ambiguous. This sequence was found in a woman aged 50 to 60 with active or convalescent COVID-19. The CDR3 bases are TGCAGCGCCGAGTCCTCCTACGAGCAGTACTTC. Translating it yields CSAESSYEQYF.